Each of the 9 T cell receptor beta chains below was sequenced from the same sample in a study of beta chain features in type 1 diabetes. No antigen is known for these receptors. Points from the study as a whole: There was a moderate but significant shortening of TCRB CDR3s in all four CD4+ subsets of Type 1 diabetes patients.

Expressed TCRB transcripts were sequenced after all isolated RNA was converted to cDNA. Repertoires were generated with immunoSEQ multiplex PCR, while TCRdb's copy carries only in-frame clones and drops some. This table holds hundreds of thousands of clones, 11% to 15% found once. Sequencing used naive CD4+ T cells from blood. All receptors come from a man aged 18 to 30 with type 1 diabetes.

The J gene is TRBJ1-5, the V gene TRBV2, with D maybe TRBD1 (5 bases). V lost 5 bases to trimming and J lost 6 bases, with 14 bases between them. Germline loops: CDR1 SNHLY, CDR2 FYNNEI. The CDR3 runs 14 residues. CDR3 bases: TGTGCCAGCAGTCCTCAGGGTATGGGTCAGCCCCAGCATTTT. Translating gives CASSPQGMGQPQHF.

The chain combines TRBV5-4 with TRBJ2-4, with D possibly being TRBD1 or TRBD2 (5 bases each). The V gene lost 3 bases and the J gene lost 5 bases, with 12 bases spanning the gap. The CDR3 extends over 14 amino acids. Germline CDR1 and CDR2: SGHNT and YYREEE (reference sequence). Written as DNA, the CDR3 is TGTGCCAGCAGCTCAGGGACGGTACAAAACATTCAGTACTTC. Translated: CASSSGTVQNIQYF.

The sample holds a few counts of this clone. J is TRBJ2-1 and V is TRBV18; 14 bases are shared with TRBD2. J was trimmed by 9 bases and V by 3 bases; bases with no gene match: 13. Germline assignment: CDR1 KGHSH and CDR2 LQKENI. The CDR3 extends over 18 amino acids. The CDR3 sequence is CASSPPGTSGRGGSEQFF. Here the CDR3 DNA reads TGTGCCAGCTCACCTCCCGGGACTAGCGGGAGAGGAGGGAGTGAGCAGTTCTTC.

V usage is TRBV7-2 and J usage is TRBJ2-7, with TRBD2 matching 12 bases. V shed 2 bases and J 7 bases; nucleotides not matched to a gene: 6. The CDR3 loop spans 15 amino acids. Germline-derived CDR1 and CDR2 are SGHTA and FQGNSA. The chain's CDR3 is CASSLLTSGRYEQYF. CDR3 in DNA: TGTGCCAGCAGCTTACTTACTAGCGGGAGGTATGAGCAGTACTTC.

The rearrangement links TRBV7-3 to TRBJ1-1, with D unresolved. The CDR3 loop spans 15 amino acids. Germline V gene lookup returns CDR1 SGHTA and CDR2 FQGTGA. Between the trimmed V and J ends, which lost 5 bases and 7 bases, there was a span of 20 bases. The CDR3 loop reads CASSHGLKVRGEAFF. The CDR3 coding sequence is TGTGCCAGCAGCCACGGGCTAAAAGTTCGCGGTGAAGCTTTCTTT.

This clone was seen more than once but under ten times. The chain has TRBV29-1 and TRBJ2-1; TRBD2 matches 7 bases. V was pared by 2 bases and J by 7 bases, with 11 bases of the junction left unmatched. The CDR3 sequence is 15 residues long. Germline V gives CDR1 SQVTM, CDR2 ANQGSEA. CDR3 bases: TGCAGCGTTGAAAGAGGGAGGGCAGCTAGGAATGAGCAGTTCTTC. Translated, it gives CSVERGRAARNEQFF.

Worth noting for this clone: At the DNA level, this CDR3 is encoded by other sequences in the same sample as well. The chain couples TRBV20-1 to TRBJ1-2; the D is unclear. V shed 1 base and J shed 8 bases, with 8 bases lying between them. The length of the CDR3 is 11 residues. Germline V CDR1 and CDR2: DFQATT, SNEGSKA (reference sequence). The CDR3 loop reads CSARGAGGYTF. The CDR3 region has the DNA TGCAGTGCTAGAGGCGCTGGGGGCTACACCTTC.

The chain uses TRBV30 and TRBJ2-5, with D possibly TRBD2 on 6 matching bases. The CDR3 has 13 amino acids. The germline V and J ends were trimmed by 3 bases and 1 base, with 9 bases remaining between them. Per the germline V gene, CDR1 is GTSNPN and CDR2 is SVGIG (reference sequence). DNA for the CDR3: TGTGCCTGGAGACGGGGGTCCCAAGAGACCCAGTACTTC. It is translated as CAWRRGSQETQYF. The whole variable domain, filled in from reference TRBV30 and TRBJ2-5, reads SQTIHQWPATLVQPVGSPLSLECTVEGTSNPNLYWYRQAAGRGLQLLFYSVGIGQISSEVPQNLSASRPQDRQFILSSKKLLLSDSGFYLCAWRRGSQETQYFGPGTRLLVL.

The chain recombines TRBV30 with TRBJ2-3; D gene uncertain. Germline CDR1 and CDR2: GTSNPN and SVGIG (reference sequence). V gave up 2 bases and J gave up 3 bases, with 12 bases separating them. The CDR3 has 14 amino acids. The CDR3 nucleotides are TGTGCCTGGAGTCCCCTTATGGTTACAGATACGCAGTATTTT. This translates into CAWSPLMVTDTQYF.